This TCR beta chain was identified during a study of response to subunit inactivated influenza vaccine. TCRdb ran MiXCR on the RT-PCR reads and lists one entry per CDR3 protein. The table records approximately 520,000 distinct CDR3 sequences, approximately 17% of them present only once. Trimming cost V 6 bases and J 2 bases; bases outside gene matches: 5. This CDR3 is 15 amino acids long. This clonotype was sampled from a man in his fifties or sixties who received an inactivated influenza vaccine. The chain has TRBV12-3 or TRBV12-4 and TRBJ2-2, with 8 nucleotides matching TRBD1. Sequenced material: CD4+ T cells sorted from PBMCs, taken less than 30 months after vaccination. The CDR3, as DNA: TGTGCCAGCAGGAGAGGGACAGGAAACACCGGGGAGCTGTTTTTT. Its protein product is CASRRGTGNTGELFF.